A single sample is the source of the 28 T cell receptor beta chains below, sequenced in a study of T cells in Graves' hyperthyroidism and ophthalmopathy. Using RNA transcripts as the source, TCR beta CDR3 regions were amplified. TCR CDR3 underwent first-round RT-PCR with the HTBI primer set. TCRdb reprocessed the multiplex PCR reads with MiXCR, giving one entry per CDR3 protein. The repertoire has a few hundred thousand distinct CDR3 sequences, 15% to 20% of them found once; the top ten carry roughly a sixth. Specimen: blood. Receptors were obtained from a woman aged 40 to 50 with Graves' ophthalmopathy.

Ten or more counts support this clonotype. The V and J genes are TRBV2 and TRBJ2-7; unclear D gene. The germline CDR1 and CDR2 sequences are SNHLY and FYNNEI. Trimming cost V 0 bases and J 4 bases, with 7 bases left between them. The CDR3 runs to 13 residues. CDR3 region: CASSEAGYYEQYF. For the CDR3, the DNA is TGTGCCAGCAGTGAAGCCGGCTATTACGAGCAGTACTTC.

The chain links TRBV24-1 to TRBJ2-5; no reliable D call. V lost 0 bases and J lost 4, with 5 bases in between. This CDR3 contains 13 residues. Germline V CDR1 and CDR2: KGHDR, SFDVKD. CDR3 bases: TGTGCCACCAGTGATTTGTTAGGAGAGACCCAGTACTTC. The encoded protein is CATSDLLGETQYF.

This clonotype was seen many times. The chain uses TRBV29-1 and TRBJ2-6; D gene uncertain. V gave up 4 bases and J gave up 0 bases, with 4 bases separating them. The CDR3 is 13 residues long. Germline CDR1 and CDR2: SQVTM and ANQGSEA. Here the CDR3 DNA reads TGCAGCGTTGCGCACTCTGGGGCCAACGTCCTGACTTTC. Its protein product is CSVAHSGANVLTF.

This clonotype was detected many times. The rearrangement links TRBV19 to TRBJ2-5; 15 bases fit TRBD2. The V gene end was trimmed by 6 bases and the J gene end by 3 bases; junction bases not matched to a gene: 5. The V gene's germline CDR1 is LNHDA and CDR2 SQIVND (reference sequence). The CDR3 is made up of 16 amino acids. CDR3 nucleotide sequence: TGTGCCAGTAGCAACGGACTAGCGGGAGGGGAAGAGACCCAGTACTTC. Its translation is CASSNGLAGGEETQYF.

The sample holds many counts of this clonotype. V and J are TRBV14 and TRBJ1-2; no reliable D call. Germline lookup yields CDR1 SGHDN and CDR2 FVKESK. The V end was cut by 6 bases, the J end by 5 bases, with 13 bases between. This CDR3 is built from 13 residues. CDR3 nucleotides: TGTGCCAGCAGTCAGATCGGGTTTTATGGCTACACCTTC. Amino acid sequence: CASSQIGFYGYTF.

In its sample, this clonotype was seen many times. The chain recombines TRBV20-1 with TRBJ2-7; 8 bases match TRBD1. Germline CDR1 DFQATT, CDR2 SNEGSKA (reference sequence). Losses at the gene ends were 5 bases for V and 3 bases for J; bases not matched to a gene: 6. This CDR3 spans 13 amino acids. CDR3 residues: CSALRTGGYEQYF. For the CDR3, the DNA is TGCAGTGCTCTCCGTACAGGGGGCTACGAGCAGTACTTC.

The V call is TRBV11-2, the J call TRBJ1-1; unclear D gene. V was cut by 3 bases and J by 4 bases, with 9 bases left in between. This CDR3 spans 13 amino acids. The germline CDR1 and CDR2 sequences are SGHAT and FQNNGV. The CDR3 coding sequence is TGTGCCAGCAGCTTTCCCGCTTCCACTGAAGCTTTCTTT. This sequence encodes CASSFPASTEAFF.

The sample holds many counts of this clonotype. This chain links TRBV20-1 with TRBJ2-7; TRBD2 matches at 10 bases. The germline V gene encodes CDR1 DFQATT and CDR2 SNEGSKA (reference sequence). The CDR3 extends over 17 amino acids. V dropped 1 base and J dropped 3; count of bases not matched to a gene: 12. The CDR3 spells CSARGGSSGRYSYEQYF. DNA of the CDR3: TGCAGTGCTAGAGGGGGTTCTAGCGGGAGATATAGCTACGAGCAGTACTTC.

This clonotype has at least ten counts. V gene TRBV30 combines with J gene TRBJ1-5; no definite D call. The V gene's germline CDR1 is GTSNPN and CDR2 SVGIG (reference sequence). Trimming cost V 0 bases and J 1 base, with 10 bases left between them. The CDR3 consists of 15 residues. The CDR3 region is CAWSVLGGSNQPQHF. The CDR3 DNA sequence: TGTGCCTGGAGTGTCCTTGGCGGGAGCAATCAGCCCCAGCATTTT.

This clonotype was seen repeatedly, ten times or more. CDR3 DNA: TGTGCCATCAGTACGAATTCCGGGACAGCCAATTCACCCCTCCACTTT. This sequence encodes CAISTNSGTANSPLHF. V gene TRBV10-3 combines with J gene TRBJ1-6; 7 bases map to TRBD1. This CDR3 is 16 amino acids long. CDR1 is ENHRY, CDR2 SYGVKD, per germline. The V gene end was trimmed by 5 bases and the J gene end by 7 bases; junction bases not matched to a gene: 11.

This clonotype was seen at least ten times. CDR3 nucleotides: TGCAGTGCTAGCTCCGGGAGTAATATGGTCGTTTTCCGCGAGCAGTACTTC. It specifies CSASSGSNMVVFREQYF. V and J are TRBV20-1 and TRBJ2-7; TRBD2 might be the D (6 bases). Germline values: CDR1 DFQATT, CDR2 SNEGSKA (reference sequence). This CDR3 has 17 residues. Trimming took 3 bases from V and 6 from J, leaving 27 bases between them.

This clonotype was counted ten times or more. The chain is built from TRBV14 and TRBJ2-6; perhaps TRBD1 as D (5 bases). Deletions cut 1 base from V and 0 bases from J, with 10 bases between. The CDR3 contains 17 residues. CDR1 is SGHDN, CDR2 FVKESK, per germline. The CDR3 is CASSQGTLISGANVLTF. The CDR3 nucleotides are TGTGCCAGCAGCCAAGGGACACTCATCTCTGGGGCCAACGTCCTGACTTTC.

This clonotype was seen ten or more times. The chain uses TRBV6-5 and TRBJ2-2; possible D gene TRBD2, 6 bases. Germline CDR1 is MNHEY and CDR2 is SVGAGI. This CDR3 spans 13 amino acids. The V gene lost 6 bases and the J gene lost 6 bases, with 11 bases spanning the gap. The CDR3 sequence: CASRNRRAGELFF. For the CDR3, the DNA is TGTGCCAGCAGAAATAGGAGGGCCGGGGAGCTGTTTTTT.

The V call is TRBV7-2, the J call TRBJ2-5; 13 bases map to TRBD2. The germline gives CDR1 SGHTA, CDR2 FQGNSA. V lost 5 bases, J lost 4 bases, and 4 bases stayed unmatched. The CDR3 covers 15 residues. The CDR3 sequence: CASSPRTSGGETQYF. As DNA, the CDR3 is TGTGCCAGCAGCCCCCGGACTAGCGGGGGAGAGACCCAGTACTTC.

The J gene is TRBJ1-2, the V gene TRBV6-1; weak D call: TRBD1 (6 bases). V was shortened by 6 bases and J by 1 base, with 9 bases between the two germline ends. From germline, CDR1 is MNHNS and CDR2 SASEGT. CDR3 length equals 13 residues. The CDR3: CASRDSLNYGYTF. The CDR3, as DNA: TGTGCCAGCAGGGACAGCCTTAACTATGGCTACACCTTC.

The sample holds many counts of this clonotype. V and J are TRBV5-1 and TRBJ1-1; possible D gene TRBD1, 5 bases. The CDR3 is 17 residues long. Germline CDR1 is SGHRS and CDR2 is YFSETQ. Trimming took off 0 bases at V and 1 base at J, with 16 bases between the two ends. The CDR3 protein is CASSLEGQGLWNTEAFF. CDR3 in DNA: TGCGCCAGCAGCTTGGAGGGTCAGGGACTTTGGAACACTGAAGCTTTCTTT.

This clonotype was recorded a few times. This chain connects TRBV29-1 to TRBJ2-2, with 7 bases identical to TRBD1. Germline-derived CDR1 and CDR2 are SQVTM and ANQGSEA. The trim removed 7 bases at V and 1 base at J, leaving 3 bases unmatched. The length of the CDR3 is 13 residues. In DNA form, the CDR3 reads TGCAGCGCCCGGACAGGGAACACCGGGGAGCTGTTTTTT. This encodes CSARTGNTGELFF.

This clonotype was counted many times. The genes are TRBV28 and TRBJ1-2; a weak D match, TRBD1 (5 bases). This CDR3 contains 15 residues. With 6 bases removed from V and 3 bases from J, the gap between germline ends came to 17 bases. Germline V CDR1 and CDR2: MDHEN, SYDVKM. The CDR3 spells CASRLGAEGDYGYTF. The CDR3 coding sequence is TGTGCCAGCAGGCTTGGGGCCGAGGGTGACTATGGCTACACCTTC.

This clonotype was seen many times. This sequence may be a read error, since a much larger clone differs from it by one base. The V call is TRBV12-3 or TRBV12-4, the J call TRBJ2-7, with 7 bases identical to TRBD1. CDR3 size: 12 residues. DNA for the CDR3: TGTGCCAGCACCTGGGACAGCTACGGGCAGTACTTC. This sequence encodes CASTWDSYGQYF.

This clonotype occurred many times. V gene TRBV5-1 combines with J gene TRBJ2-4, with 9 bases lining up with TRBD2. The CDR3 has 17 residues. The germline CDR1 and CDR2 sequences are SGHRS and YFSETQ. With 1 base clipped from V and 0 bases from J, the junction kept 5 bases outside the gene matches. Here the CDR3 DNA reads TGCGCCAGCAGCTTGAGGGCTAGCGGGAAAGCCAAAAACATTCAGTACTTC. This translates into CASSLRASGKAKNIQYF.

This clonotype was observed at least ten times. For the CDR3, the DNA is TGCAGCGGGGGGACAGTCTACGAGCAGTACTTC. This encodes CSGGTVYEQYF. The V call is TRBV29-1, the J call TRBJ2-7, with 7 bases matching TRBD1. CDR3 size: 11 residues. J lost 3 bases, V lost 7 bases, and 3 bases had no gene match. Looked up from germline, CDR1 is SQVTM and CDR2 is ANQGSEA.

This clonotype has at least ten counts. The gene calls are TRBV9 and TRBJ1-1; D not resolved. Germline CDR1 and CDR2: SGDLS and YYNGEE. The CDR3 extends over 14 amino acids. Between the trimmed V and J ends, which lost 3 bases and 2 bases, there was a span of 11 bases. The CDR3 loop is CASSAPTRNTEAFF. The CDR3 DNA is TGTGCCAGCAGCGCCCCGACACGAAACACTGAAGCTTTCTTT.

This clonotype has at least ten counts. A much larger clone lies a single base off, so this may be a read error. The V and J genes are TRBV27 and TRBJ2-7; D uncertain. The CDR3 extends over 13 amino acids. V was clipped by 3 bases and J by 2 bases, with 8 bases between them. Looked up from germline, CDR1 is MNHEY and CDR2 is SMNVEV (reference sequence). In DNA, the CDR3 is TGTGCCAGCAGTTTCAGAGTAGCCTACGAGCAGTACTTC. Amino acid sequence: CASSFRVAYEQYF.

The chain is built from TRBV11-2 and TRBJ2-7; 10 positions agree with TRBD1. With 5 bases clipped from V and 6 bases from J, the junction kept 7 bases outside the gene matches. The CDR3 consists of 14 residues. CDR1 is SGHAT, CDR2 FQNNGV, per germline. CDR3 in amino acids: CASSPPTGGLEQYF. Written as DNA, the CDR3 is TGTGCCAGCAGCCCCCCGACAGGGGGCCTCGAGCAGTACTTC.

This clonotype was counted many times. The rearrangement joins TRBV6-2 or TRBV6-3 to TRBJ1-5; a possible D gene is TRBD1 (5 bases). Germline assignment: CDR1 MNHEY and CDR2 SVGEGT. The V end lost 6 bases, the J end lost 8 bases, and 11 bases lay between the germline ends. CDR3 length: 12 amino acids. This chain's CDR3 is CASRTVGEPQHF. In DNA, the CDR3 is TGTGCCAGCAGGACAGTAGGTGAGCCCCAGCATTTT.

The V call is TRBV20-1, the J call TRBJ1-1, with D possibly TRBD1 on 6 matching bases. Looked up from germline, CDR1 is DFQATT and CDR2 is SNEGSKA (reference sequence). V was clipped by 6 bases and J by 4 bases, with 15 bases between them. The CDR3 is made up of 13 amino acids. CDR3 loop: CSASTQGTTEAFF. The CDR3, as DNA: TGCAGTGCCTCTACACAGGGTACCACTGAAGCTTTCTTT.

The CDR3 here is CASSEGGGHYGYTF. The CDR3 DNA is TGTGCCAGCAGTGAAGGGGGAGGGCACTATGGCTACACCTTC. This chain joins TRBV6-1 and TRBJ1-2; no firm D call. The CDR3 length is 14 residues. V was clipped by 1 base and J by 3 bases, with 9 bases between them. The germline CDR1 and CDR2 sequences are MNHNS and SASEGT.

This clonotype was seen at least ten times. DNA of the CDR3: TGTGCCAGCAGCACCAGGGGGCTCTATGGCTACACCTTC. Its protein product is CASSTRGLYGYTF. The chain is built from TRBV7-2 and TRBJ1-2, with 8 positions matching TRBD1. The CDR3 is 13 residues long. In germline, CDR1 is SGHTA, CDR2 FQGNSA. The junction had 3 bases not matched to a gene; V was cut back by 5 bases and J by 4 bases.